The 21 T cell receptor beta chains below all came from one sample that was sequenced in a study of blood T cell repertoires in COVID-19. The protocol was immunoSEQ multiplex PCR, while the TCRdb copy is restricted to in-frame clones and leaves out a portion. The profile covers roughly 230,000 clones, with 85% to 90% appearing a single time and approximately 4.6% taken by the ten largest. Sample: peripheral blood. Source of these receptors: a woman aged 40 to 50 who had recovered from COVID-19.

This chain connects TRBV2 to TRBJ2-7; a weak D match, TRBD1 (6 bases). The germline V gene has CDR1 SNHLY and CDR2 FYNNEI. This CDR3 comprises 13 residues. The CDR3 reads CASRDRYTYEQYV. DNA of the CDR3: TGTGCCAGCCGTGACAGGTACACCTACGAGCAGTACGTC.

This clone was seen once. The chain is built from TRBV7-9 and TRBJ2-7; maybe TRBD1 (6 bases). The ends were cut back, 5 bases at V and 1 base at J, with 9 bases in the middle. The length of the CDR3 is 13 residues. The V gene's germline CDR1 is SEHNR and CDR2 FQNEAQ (reference sequence). This CDR3 is CASSGQGSYEQYV. The CDR3 bases are TGTGCCAGCAGCGGGCAGGGGTCCTACGAGCAGTACGTC.

The chain has TRBV18 and TRBJ2-2, with 8 bases aligning to TRBD2. There are 16 residues in the CDR3. In germline, CDR1 is KGHSH, CDR2 LQKENI. The junction had 7 bases not matched to a gene; V was cut back by 3 bases and J by 4 bases. CDR3 bases: TGTGCCAGCTCACCTCCGGGACGGGGGGGCACCGGGGAGCTGTTTTTT. Amino acids: CASSPPGRGGTGELFF.

The chain carries TRBV6-5 and TRBJ1-5, with TRBD1 identical over 8 bases. The V segment lost 5 bases and the J segment 7 bases; nucleotides outside the gene matches: 7. CDR3 length: 14 residues. Looked up from germline, CDR1 is MNHEY and CDR2 is SVGAGI. CDR3 sequence reads: CASSNRQGNQPQHF. In DNA, the CDR3 is TGTGCCAGCAGTAACCGACAGGGGAACCAGCCCCAGCATTTT.

The rearrangement links TRBV7-6 to TRBJ2-1, with 14 bases aligning to TRBD2. J lost 7 bases, V lost 5 bases, and 7 bases had no gene match. This CDR3 is built from 16 residues. CDR1 and CDR2 from the germline V gene are SGHVS and FNYEAQ. The CDR3 DNA sequence: TGTGCCAGCAGCCGCACCGGGACTAGCGGGAGAAATGAGCAGTTCTTC. Its translation is CASSRTGTSGRNEQFF.

The rearrangement joins TRBV3-1 (or the pseudogene TRBV3-2) to TRBJ2-5, with D possibly matching TRBD1 (6 bases). V was pared by 2 bases and J by 3 bases, with 10 bases between. CDR1 is LGHDT, CDR2 YNNKEL, per germline (reference sequence). This CDR3 has 14 amino acids. The CDR3 protein is CASSQPGTKETQYF. The CDR3 DNA reads TGTGCCAGCAGCCAACCGGGGACAAAAGAGACCCAGTACTTC.

V usage is TRBV7-6 and J usage is TRBJ2-5, with D tentatively TRBD1 (5 bases). V shed 2 bases and J shed 2 bases, with 6 bases lying between them. The CDR3 extends over 13 amino acids. Germline V gene sequence: CDR1 SGHVS, CDR2 FNYEAQ. The CDR3 spells CASSLRQQETQYF. In DNA, the CDR3 is TGTGCCAGCAGCTTACGACAGCAAGAGACCCAGTACTTC.

This chain connects TRBV15 to TRBJ2-3, with a weak D call TRBD2 (5 bases). CDR1 and CDR2 (germline): LNHNV, YYDKDF (reference sequence). CDR3 length: 15 residues. Trimming stripped 0 bases from V and 6 bases from J, with 13 bases between. CDR3 loop: CATSRDLSGWDTQYF. In DNA, the CDR3 is TGTGCCACCAGCAGAGATCTGTCGGGGTGGGATACGCAGTATTTT.

The genes are TRBV19 and TRBJ2-2; D perhaps matches TRBD2 (5 bases). The V gene lost 5 bases and the J gene lost 4 bases, with 14 bases spanning the gap. CDR1 is LNHDA and CDR2 is SQIVND in the germline V gene (reference sequence). The CDR3 spans 15 residues. The CDR3 region has the DNA TGTGCCAGTAGTTTTGACCCGGACTCCACCGGGGAGCTGTTTTTT. Translated, it gives CASSFDPDSTGELFF. Full variable domain (remainder filled in from reference TRBV19 and TRBJ2-2): DGGITQSPKYLFRKEGQNVTLSCEQNLNHDAMYWYRQDPGQGLRLIYYSQIVNDFQKGDIAEGYSVSREKKESFPLTVTSAQKNPTAFYLCASSFDPDSTGELFFGEGSRLTVL.

The rearrangement links TRBV2 to TRBJ1-4; the D gene is possibly TRBD1 (5 bases). Trimming cost V 6 bases and J 8 bases, with 16 bases left between them. The CDR3 contains 14 residues. Germline-derived CDR1 and CDR2 are SNHLY and FYNNEI. The CDR3 sequence: CASRAGPRVEKLFF. The CDR3 DNA follows: TGTGCCAGCAGGGCGGGGCCCAGGGTCGAAAAACTGTTTTTT.

In the case of this clone: No DNA is shown, since the ends of the CDR3 on it are uncertain; the CDR3 is the one TCRdb lists. The J gene is TRBJ2-5, the V gene TRBV28; TRBD2 is taken as the D call from the table, unchecked against the DNA. The CDR3 length is 14 residues, termini included. The germline CDR1 and CDR2 sequences are MDHEN and SYDVKM. CDR3 residues: CASSLWASGALRYF.

The chain is built from TRBV15 and TRBJ1-5; 8 nucleotides align to TRBD1. This CDR3 is built from 14 residues. Germline values: CDR1 LNHNV, CDR2 YYDKDF (reference sequence). Trimming at V came to 4 bases and at J to 7 bases, leaving 6 bases not matched to a gene. Here the CDR3 reads CATSKGQGGQPQHF. DNA for the CDR3: TGTGCCACCAGCAAAGGACAGGGCGGGCAGCCCCAGCATTTT.

The J gene is TRBJ2-2, the V gene TRBV6-5, with D perhaps matching TRBD2 (6 bases). This CDR3 has 16 residues. Germline CDR1 and CDR2: MNHEY and SVGAGI. The V and J ends lost 2 bases and 6 bases respectively, with 16 bases between them. CDR3 sequence reads: CASSYGQAGRAGELFF. CDR3 sequence (DNA): TGTGCCAGCAGTTACGGGCAGGCGGGGCGGGCCGGGGAGCTGTTTTTT.

This clone was recorded a few times. The J gene is TRBJ2-7, the V gene TRBV7-2; 9 bases are a match to TRBD1. V lost 5 bases, J lost 7 bases, and 6 bases stayed unmatched. Per germline, CDR1 SGHTA and CDR2 FQGNSA. This CDR3 comprises 13 residues. The CDR3 loop is CASSPTDRGEQYF. CDR3 nucleotide sequence: TGTGCCAGCAGCCCTACGGACAGGGGTGAGCAGTACTTC.

The V and J genes are TRBV2 and TRBJ1-2; 7 bases are shared with TRBD1. Germline CDR1 SNHLY, CDR2 FYNNEI. The CDR3 extends over 14 amino acids. V was clipped by 3 bases and J by 4 bases; unmatched bases: 5. CDR3 protein: CASSEGRGVYGYTF. In DNA form, the CDR3 reads TGTGCCAGCAGTGAGGGCAGGGGGGTCTATGGCTACACCTTC.

This clone showed up just once. The chain has TRBV15 and TRBJ2-6, with 9 nucleotides matching TRBD1. Germline CDR1 reads LNHNV; CDR2 reads YYDKDF (reference sequence). The CDR3 totals 18 residues. Trimming cost V 0 bases and J 2 bases; bases outside gene matches: 5. The CDR3 bases are TGTGCCACCAGCAGAGATCTAGGGACAGGGACTGGGGCCAACGTCCTGACTTTC. Translating gives CATSRDLGTGTGANVLTF.

As concerns this clone: It may be a read error: a sequence one base away is much more abundant. The rearrangement joins TRBV5-1 to TRBJ1-1; D uncertain. CDR1 is SGHRS and CDR2 is YFSETQ in the germline V gene. This CDR3 is built from 13 residues. Trimming took off 2 bases at V and 1 base at J, with 6 bases between the two ends. The CDR3 loop reads CASSFTGNTEAFF. In nucleotides, the CDR3 is TGCGCCAGCAGCTTTACGGGGAACACTGAAGCTTTCTTT.

This rearrangement joins TRBV19 to TRBJ1-2, with TRBD1 identical over 7 bases. The V gene end was trimmed by 3 bases and the J gene end by 4 bases; junction bases not matched to a gene: 5. The CDR3 is made up of 14 amino acids. From germline, CDR1 is LNHDA and CDR2 SQIVND (reference sequence). The CDR3 spells CASSMVQGIYGYTF. For the CDR3, the DNA is TGTGCCAGTAGTATGGTACAGGGGATCTATGGCTACACCTTC.

The V and J genes are TRBV12-5 and TRBJ2-3; unclear D gene. The CDR3 loop spans 15 amino acids. V was clipped by 0 bases and J by 4 bases, with 11 bases between them. Germline CDR1 and CDR2: LGHNT and FRNRAP. The CDR3: CASGLVPLDPDTQYF. The CDR3 DNA sequence: TGTGCTAGTGGTTTGGTACCGCTAGATCCAGATACGCAGTATTTT.

This chain joins TRBV2 and TRBJ2-6, with D possibly matching TRBD1 (6 bases). V lost 1 base to trimming and J lost 0 bases, with 13 bases between them. This CDR3 region has 18 residues. Germline lookup yields CDR1 SNHLY and CDR2 FYNNEI. The CDR3 nucleotides read TGTGCCAGCAGTGAAGTCGCAGGGGCCTTCTCTGGGGCCAACGTCCTGACTTTC. This gives the protein CASSEVAGAFSGANVLTF. The whole variable domain, remainder taken from reference TRBV2 and TRBJ2-6, is EPEVTQTPSHQVTQMGQEVILRCVPISNHLYFYWYRQILGQKVEFLVSFYNNEISEKSEIFDDQFSVERPDGSNFTLKIRSTKLEDSAMYFCASSEVAGAFSGANVLTFGAGSRLTVL.

J is TRBJ2-7 and V is TRBV5-5; 7 bases line up with TRBD2. Germline V gives CDR1 SGHKS, CDR2 YYEKEE (reference sequence). Trimming at V came to 2 bases and at J to 2 bases, leaving 7 bases not matched to a gene. This CDR3 is 15 amino acids long. CDR3 coding DNA: TGTGCCAGCAGCTTTGAACGGGAGGAAACCTACGAGCAGTACGTC. Residues: CASSFEREETYEQYV.